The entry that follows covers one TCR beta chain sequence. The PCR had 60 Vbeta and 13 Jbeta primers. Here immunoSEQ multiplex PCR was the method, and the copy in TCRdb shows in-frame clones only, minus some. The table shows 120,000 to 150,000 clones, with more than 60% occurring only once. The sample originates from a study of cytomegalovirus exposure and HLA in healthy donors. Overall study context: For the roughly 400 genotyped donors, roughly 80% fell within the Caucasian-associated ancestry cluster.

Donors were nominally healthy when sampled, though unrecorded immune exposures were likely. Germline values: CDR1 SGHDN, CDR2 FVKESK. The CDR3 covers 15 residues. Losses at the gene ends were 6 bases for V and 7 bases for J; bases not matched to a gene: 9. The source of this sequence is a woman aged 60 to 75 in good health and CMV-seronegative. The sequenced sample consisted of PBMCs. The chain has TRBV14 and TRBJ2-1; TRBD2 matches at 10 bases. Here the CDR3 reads CASRQSGGVQNEQFF. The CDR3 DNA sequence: TGTGCCAGCAGGCAAAGCGGGGGGGTTCAGAATGAGCAGTTCTTC.